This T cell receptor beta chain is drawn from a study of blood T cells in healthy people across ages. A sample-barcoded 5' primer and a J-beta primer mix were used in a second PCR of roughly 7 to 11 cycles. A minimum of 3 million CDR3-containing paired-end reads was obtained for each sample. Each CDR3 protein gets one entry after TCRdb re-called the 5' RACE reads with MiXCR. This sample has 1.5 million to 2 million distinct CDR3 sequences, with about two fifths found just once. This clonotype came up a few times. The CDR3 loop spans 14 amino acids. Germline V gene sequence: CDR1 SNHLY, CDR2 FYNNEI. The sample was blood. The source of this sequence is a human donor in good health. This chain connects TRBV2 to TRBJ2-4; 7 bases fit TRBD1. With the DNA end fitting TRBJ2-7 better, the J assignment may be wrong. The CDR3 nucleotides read TGTGCCAGCAGTGATTTGGACAGGACATACGAGCAGTACTTC. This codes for CASSDLDRTYEQYF.